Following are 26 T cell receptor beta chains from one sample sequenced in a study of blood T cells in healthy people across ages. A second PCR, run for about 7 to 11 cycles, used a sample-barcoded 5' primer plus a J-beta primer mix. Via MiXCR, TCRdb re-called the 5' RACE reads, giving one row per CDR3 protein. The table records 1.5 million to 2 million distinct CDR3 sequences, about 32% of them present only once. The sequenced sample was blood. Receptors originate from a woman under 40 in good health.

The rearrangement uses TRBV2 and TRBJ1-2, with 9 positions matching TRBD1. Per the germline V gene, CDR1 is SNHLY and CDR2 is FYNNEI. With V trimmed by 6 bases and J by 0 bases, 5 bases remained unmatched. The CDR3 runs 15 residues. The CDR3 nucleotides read TGTGCCAGCAGGCAGGGACAGGGAACTAACTATGGCTACACCTTC. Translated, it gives CASRQGQGTNYGYTF. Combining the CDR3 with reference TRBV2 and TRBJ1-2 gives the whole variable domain EPEVTQTPSHQVTQMGQEVILRCVPISNHLYFYWYRQILGQKVEFLVSFYNNEISEKSEIFDDQFSVERPDGSNFTLKIRSTKLEDSAMYFCASRQGQGTNYGYTFGSGTRLTVV.

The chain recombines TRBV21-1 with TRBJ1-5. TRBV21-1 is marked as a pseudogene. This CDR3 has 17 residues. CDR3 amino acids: CASSKNGEGSGNQPQHF. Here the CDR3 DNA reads TGTGCCAGCAGCAAGAACGGGGAGGGAAGCGGCAATCAGCCCCAGCATTTT.

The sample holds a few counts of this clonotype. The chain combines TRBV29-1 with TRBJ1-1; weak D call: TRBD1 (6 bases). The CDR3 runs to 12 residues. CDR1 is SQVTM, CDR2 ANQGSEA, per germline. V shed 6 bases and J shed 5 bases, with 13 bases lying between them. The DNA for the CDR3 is TGCAGCGTCGGACAGAGGGGGACTGAAGCTTTCTTT. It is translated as CSVGQRGTEAFF.

This CDR3 is CASSLGPTLTQYF. In DNA, the CDR3 is TGTGCCAGCAGCTTAGGACCGACCCTAACACAGTATTTT. V is TRBV7-8 and J is TRBJ2-3; the D is unclear. The CDR3 contains 13 residues. The V gene lost 1 base and the J gene lost 12 bases, with 14 bases spanning the gap. CDR1 SGHVS and CDR2 FQNEAQ come from the germline V gene.

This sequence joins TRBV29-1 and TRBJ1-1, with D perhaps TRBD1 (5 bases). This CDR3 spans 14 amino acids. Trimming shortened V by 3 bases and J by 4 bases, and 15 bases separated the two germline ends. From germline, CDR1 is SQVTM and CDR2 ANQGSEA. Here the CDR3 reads CSVEGTEGSTEAFF. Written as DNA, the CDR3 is TGCAGCGTTGAGGGGACCGAGGGTAGCACTGAAGCTTTCTTT.

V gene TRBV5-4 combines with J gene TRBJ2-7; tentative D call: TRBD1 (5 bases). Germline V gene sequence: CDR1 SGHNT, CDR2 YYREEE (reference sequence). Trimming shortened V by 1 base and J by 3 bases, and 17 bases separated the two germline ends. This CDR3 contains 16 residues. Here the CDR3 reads CASSLSRDRPNYEQYF. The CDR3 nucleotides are TGTGCCAGCAGCTTGAGCCGTGACAGACCGAACTACGAGCAGTACTTC.

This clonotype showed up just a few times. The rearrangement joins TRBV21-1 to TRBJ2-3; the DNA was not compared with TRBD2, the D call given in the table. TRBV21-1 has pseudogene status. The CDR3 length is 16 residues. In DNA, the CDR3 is TGTGCCAGCAGCAGGGAGACTCCAGAAAGCACAGATACGCAGTATTTT. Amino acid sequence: CASSRETPESTDTQYF.

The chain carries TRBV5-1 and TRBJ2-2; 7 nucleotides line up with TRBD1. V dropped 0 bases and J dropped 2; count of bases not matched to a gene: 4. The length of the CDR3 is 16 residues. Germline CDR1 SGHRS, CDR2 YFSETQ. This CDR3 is CASSLVGTANTGELFF. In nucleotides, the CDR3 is TGCGCCAGCAGCTTGGTTGGGACAGCTAACACCGGGGAGCTGTTTTTT.

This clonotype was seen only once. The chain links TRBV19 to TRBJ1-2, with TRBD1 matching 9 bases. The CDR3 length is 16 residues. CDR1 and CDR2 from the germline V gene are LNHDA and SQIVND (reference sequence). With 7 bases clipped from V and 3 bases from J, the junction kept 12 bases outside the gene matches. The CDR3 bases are TGTGCCAGTAACCCATCCGCCGGGACAGGGTACTATGGCTACACCTTC. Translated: CASNPSAGTGYYGYTF.

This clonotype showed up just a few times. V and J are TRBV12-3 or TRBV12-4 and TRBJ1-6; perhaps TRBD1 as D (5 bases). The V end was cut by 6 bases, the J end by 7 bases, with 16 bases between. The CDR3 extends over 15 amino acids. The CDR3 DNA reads TGTGCCAGCAGGGTCCTGAGGGACGGGAATTCACCCCTCCACTTT. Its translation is CASRVLRDGNSPLHF.

The CDR3 DNA sequence: TGTGCCTGGAGCCGGGCCTACGAGCAGTACTTC. Protein: CAWSRAYEQYF. This chain connects TRBV30 to TRBJ2-7; D not resolved. The CDR3 consists of 11 residues. The germline V gene has CDR1 GTSNPN and CDR2 SVGIG (reference sequence). V was shortened by 3 bases and J by 2 bases, with 5 bases between the two germline ends.

The CDR3 coding sequence is TGTGCCAGCAGATTGGGACCGCCAAACCAAGAGACCCAGTACTTC. Its protein product is CASRLGPPNQETQYF. The V gene is TRBV7-3, the J gene TRBJ2-5; D is possibly TRBD1 or TRBD2 (5 bases each). The ends were cut back, 6 bases at V and 0 bases at J, with 14 bases in the middle. CDR1 SGHTA and CDR2 FQGTGA come from the germline V gene. The CDR3 covers 15 residues.

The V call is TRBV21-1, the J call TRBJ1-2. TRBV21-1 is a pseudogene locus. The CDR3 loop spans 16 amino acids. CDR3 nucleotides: TGTGCCAGCAGCACTAGTCTCGGGGCCCGAAGGCGAGGCTACACCTTC. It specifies CASSTSLGARRRGYTF.

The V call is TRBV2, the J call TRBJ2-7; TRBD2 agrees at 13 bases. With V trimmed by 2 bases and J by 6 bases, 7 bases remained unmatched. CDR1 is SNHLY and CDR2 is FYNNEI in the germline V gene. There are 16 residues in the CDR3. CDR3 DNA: TGTGCCAGCAGTGAAAGACTAGCGGGGGGTTTTGGCGAGCAGTACTTC. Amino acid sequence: CASSERLAGGFGEQYF. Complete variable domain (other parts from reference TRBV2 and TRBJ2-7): EPEVTQTPSHQVTQMGQEVILRCVPISNHLYFYWYRQILGQKVEFLVSFYNNEISEKSEIFDDQFSVERPDGSNFTLKIRSTKLEDSAMYFCASSERLAGGFGEQYFGPGTRLTVT.

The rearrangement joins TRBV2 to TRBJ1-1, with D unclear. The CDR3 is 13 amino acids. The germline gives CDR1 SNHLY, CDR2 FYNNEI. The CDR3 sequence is CAQRQLPNTEAFF. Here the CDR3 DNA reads TGTGCTCAGAGACAACTTCCTAACACTGAAGCTTTCTTT.

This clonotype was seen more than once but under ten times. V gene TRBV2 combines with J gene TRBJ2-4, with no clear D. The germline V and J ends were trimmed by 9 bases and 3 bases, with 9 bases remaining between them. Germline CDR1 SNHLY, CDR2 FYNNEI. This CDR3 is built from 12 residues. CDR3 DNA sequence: TGTGCCAGTAGAGGACGCAAAAACATTCAGTACTTC. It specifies CASRGRKNIQYF.

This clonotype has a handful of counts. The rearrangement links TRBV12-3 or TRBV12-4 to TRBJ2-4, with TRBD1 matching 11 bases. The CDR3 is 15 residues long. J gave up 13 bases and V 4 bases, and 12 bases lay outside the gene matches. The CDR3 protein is CASSYRTGGVLRQYF. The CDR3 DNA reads TGTGCCAGCAGTTACCGGACAGGGGGCGTTTTACGGCAGTACTTC.

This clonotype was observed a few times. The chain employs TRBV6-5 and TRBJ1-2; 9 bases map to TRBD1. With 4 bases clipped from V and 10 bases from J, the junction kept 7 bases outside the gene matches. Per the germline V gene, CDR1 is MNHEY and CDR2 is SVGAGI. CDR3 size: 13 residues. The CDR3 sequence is CASSSPGQGTYTF. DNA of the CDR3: TGTGCCAGCAGTTCCCCGGGACAGGGTACCTACACCTTC.

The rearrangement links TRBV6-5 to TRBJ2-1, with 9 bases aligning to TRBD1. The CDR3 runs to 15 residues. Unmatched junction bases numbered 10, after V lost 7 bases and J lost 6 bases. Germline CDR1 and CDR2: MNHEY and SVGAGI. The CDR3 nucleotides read TGTGCCAGCAACGATCCCGGGACAGGGTCCAATGAGCAGTTCTTC. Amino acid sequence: CASNDPGTGSNEQFF.

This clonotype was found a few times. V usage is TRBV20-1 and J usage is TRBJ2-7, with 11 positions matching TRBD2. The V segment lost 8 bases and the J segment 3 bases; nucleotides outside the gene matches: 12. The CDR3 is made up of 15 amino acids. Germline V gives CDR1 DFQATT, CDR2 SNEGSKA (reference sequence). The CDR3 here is CSHQPSGRTIYEQYF. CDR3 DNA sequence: TGCAGTCATCAACCTAGCGGGAGGACCATCTACGAGCAGTACTTC.

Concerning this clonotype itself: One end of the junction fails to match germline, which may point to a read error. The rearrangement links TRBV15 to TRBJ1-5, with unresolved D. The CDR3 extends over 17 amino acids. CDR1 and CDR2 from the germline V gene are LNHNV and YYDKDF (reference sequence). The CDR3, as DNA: TGTGCCGCCAGCAGAGCATGGCAGCTCAATAGCAATCAGCCCCAGCATTTT. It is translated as CAASRAWQLNSNQPQHF.

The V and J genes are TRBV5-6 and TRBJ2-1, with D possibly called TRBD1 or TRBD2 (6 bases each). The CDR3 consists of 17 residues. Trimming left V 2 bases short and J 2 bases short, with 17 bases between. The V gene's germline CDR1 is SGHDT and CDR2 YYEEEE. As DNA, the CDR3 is TGTGCCAGCAGCTTATCGCTACTTGGGGGGCCCTACAATGAGCAGTTCTTC. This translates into CASSLSLLGGPYNEQFF. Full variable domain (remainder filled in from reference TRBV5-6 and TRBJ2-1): DAGVTQSPTHLIKTRGQQVTLRCSPKSGHDTVSWYQQALGQGPQFIFQYYEEEERQRGNFPDRFSGHQFPNYSSELNVNALLLGDSALYLCASSLSLLGGPYNEQFFGPGTRLTVL.

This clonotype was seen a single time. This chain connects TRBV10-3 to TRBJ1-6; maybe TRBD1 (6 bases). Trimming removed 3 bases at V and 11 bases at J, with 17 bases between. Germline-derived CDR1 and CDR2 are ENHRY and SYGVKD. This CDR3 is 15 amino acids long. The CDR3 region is CAISEGGSSRAPLHF. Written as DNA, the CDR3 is TGTGCCATCAGTGAAGGGGGATCTAGTAGGGCACCCCTCCACTTT.

The CDR3 sequence is CASSEGAPDEQFF. In DNA form, the CDR3 reads TGTGCCAGCAGTGAGGGGGCGCCTGATGAGCAGTTCTTC. This chain joins TRBV2 and TRBJ2-1; tentative D call: TRBD1 (6 bases). Germline CDR1 SNHLY, CDR2 FYNNEI. The CDR3 is 13 amino acids. Trimming took 3 bases from V and 8 from J, leaving 11 bases between them.

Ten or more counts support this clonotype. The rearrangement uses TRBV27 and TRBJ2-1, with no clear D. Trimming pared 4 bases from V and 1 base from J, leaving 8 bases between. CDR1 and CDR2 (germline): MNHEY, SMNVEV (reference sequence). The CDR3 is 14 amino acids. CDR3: CASSSRVSYNEQFF. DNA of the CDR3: TGTGCCAGCAGTTCTCGGGTGTCCTACAATGAGCAGTTCTTC.

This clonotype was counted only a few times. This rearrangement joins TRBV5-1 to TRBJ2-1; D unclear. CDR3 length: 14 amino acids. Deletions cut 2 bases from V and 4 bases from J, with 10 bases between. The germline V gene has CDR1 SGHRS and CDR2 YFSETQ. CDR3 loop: CASSFREEYNEQFF. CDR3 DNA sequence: TGCGCCAGCAGCTTTCGAGAGGAATACAATGAGCAGTTCTTC.